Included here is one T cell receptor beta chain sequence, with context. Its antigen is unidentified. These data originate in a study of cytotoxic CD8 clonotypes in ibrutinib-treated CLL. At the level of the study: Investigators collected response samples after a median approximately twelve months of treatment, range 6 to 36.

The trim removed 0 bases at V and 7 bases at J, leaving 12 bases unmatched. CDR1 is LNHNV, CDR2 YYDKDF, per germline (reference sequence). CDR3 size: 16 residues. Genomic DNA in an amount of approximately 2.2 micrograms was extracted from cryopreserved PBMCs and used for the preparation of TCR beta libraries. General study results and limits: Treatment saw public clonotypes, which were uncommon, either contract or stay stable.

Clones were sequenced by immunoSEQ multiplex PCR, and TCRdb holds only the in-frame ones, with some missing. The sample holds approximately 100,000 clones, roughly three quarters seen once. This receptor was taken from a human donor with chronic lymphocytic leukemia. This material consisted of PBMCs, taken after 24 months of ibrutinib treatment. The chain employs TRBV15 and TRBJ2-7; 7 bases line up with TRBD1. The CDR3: CATSRDPRQGTGEQYF. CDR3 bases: TGTGCCACCAGCAGAGACCCCAGACAGGGAACGGGTGAGCAGTACTTC. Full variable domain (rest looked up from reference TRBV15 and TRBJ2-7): DAMVIQNPRYQVTQFGKPVTLSCSQTLNHNVMYWYQQKSSQAPKLLFHYYDKDFNNEADTPDNFQSRRPNTSFCFLDIRSPGLGDTAMYLCATSRDPRQGTGEQYFGPGTRLTVT.